The 31 T cell receptor beta chains listed next were all sequenced from one sample in a study of cytomegalovirus exposure and HLA in healthy donors. Researchers ran the PCR with 60 Vbeta and 13 Jbeta primers. Here immunoSEQ multiplex PCR was the method, and the copy in TCRdb shows in-frame clones only, minus some. The repertoire holds more than 95,000 clones, 13% to 15% seen once, with over 0.8% in the top ten. Sequencing used PBMCs. These TCRs come from a female donor in good health and CMV-seronegative.

Note on this clone: One end of the junction varies from germline; a read error may be responsible. This sequence joins TRBV7-7 and TRBJ1-5; a weak D match, TRBD1 (5 bases). Germline V gene lookup returns CDR1 SSHAT and CDR2 FNYEAQ (reference sequence). CDR3 length equals 15 residues. Here the CDR3 reads CASTPFSGNNQPQHF. The CDR3 DNA follows: TGTGCTAGCACCCCGTTTTCAGGGAACAATCAGCCCCAGCATTTT.

This clone was picked up a small number of times. As DNA, the CDR3 is TGTGCCAGCGGGAGCACCGGGGAGCTGTTTTTT. Its protein is CASGSTGELFF. The V and J genes are TRBV7-3 and TRBJ2-2; possible D gene TRBD2, 5 bases. V was shortened by 8 bases and J by 4 bases, with 5 bases between the two germline ends. Germline V CDR1 and CDR2: SGHTA, FQGTGA. The CDR3 spans 11 residues.

V usage is TRBV18 and J usage is TRBJ1-3; possible D gene TRBD1, 5 bases. V was cut by 6 bases and J by 0 bases, with 9 bases left in between. Germline V gene lookup returns CDR1 KGHSH and CDR2 LQKENI. There are 14 residues in the CDR3. In nucleotides, the CDR3 is TGTGCCAGCTCCTCGGGGGACTCTGGAAACACCATATATTTT. This gives the protein CASSSGDSGNTIYF.

The V gene is TRBV7-9, the J gene TRBJ2-3, with D unclear. Germline values: CDR1 SEHNR, CDR2 FQNEAQ (reference sequence). The CDR3 extends over 11 amino acids. Trimming pared 6 bases from V and 2 bases from J, leaving 3 bases between. CDR3 coding DNA: TGTGCCAGCAGGGCCACAGATACGCAGTATTTT. It encodes CASRATDTQYF.

A few counts support this clone. The genes are TRBV30 and TRBJ1-6; D is unclear. Per germline, CDR1 GTSNPN and CDR2 SVGIG (reference sequence). V shed 2 bases and J shed 7 bases, with 9 bases lying between them. The CDR3 runs 13 residues. CDR3 nucleotides: TGTGCCTGGAGTATCGTCTTCAATTCACCCCTCCACTTT. This translates into CAWSIVFNSPLHF.

The chain employs TRBV5-6 and TRBJ1-2; 9 bases match TRBD1. The CDR3 contains 14 residues. V lost 4 bases to trimming and J lost 6 bases; unmatched junction nucleotides: 7. The germline V gene encodes CDR1 SGHDT and CDR2 YYEEEE. CDR3 in amino acids: CASSETGGADGYTF. The CDR3 region has the DNA TGTGCCAGCAGCGAGACAGGGGGGGCGGATGGCTACACCTTC. Combining the CDR3 with reference TRBV5-6 and TRBJ1-2 gives the whole variable domain DAGVTQSPTHLIKTRGQQVTLRCSPKSGHDTVSWYQQALGQGPQFIFQYYEEEERQRGNFPDRFSGHQFPNYSSELNVNALLLGDSALYLCASSETGGADGYTFGSGTRLTVV.

The chain joins TRBV7-9 to TRBJ2-3; 9 nucleotides line up with TRBD2. The germline gives CDR1 SEHNR, CDR2 FQNEAQ (reference sequence). The trim removed 5 bases at V and 0 bases at J, leaving 6 bases unmatched. The CDR3 is made up of 16 amino acids. Written as DNA, the CDR3 is TGTGCCAGCAGCACAATAGCGGGGGCTAGCACAGATACGCAGTATTTT. Translation: CASSTIAGASTDTQYF.

This clone was detected only a few times. The chain links TRBV4-3 to TRBJ2-1, with TRBD2 matching over 7 bases. There are 14 residues in the CDR3. The germline CDR1 and CDR2 sequences are LGHNA and YSLEER. The V gene end was trimmed by 4 bases and the J gene end by 2 bases; junction bases not matched to a gene: 2. The CDR3 region is CASSPGGAYNEQFF. The CDR3 nucleotides are TGCGCCAGCAGCCCTGGGGGGGCCTACAATGAGCAGTTCTTC.

In this sample, this clone turned up a few times. The chain combines TRBV29-1 with TRBJ2-3, with 9 nucleotides matching TRBD2. This CDR3 is 14 amino acids long. Per germline, CDR1 SQVTM and CDR2 ANQGSEA. With 4 bases clipped from V and 1 base from J, the junction kept 3 bases outside the gene matches. The CDR3 nucleotides read TGCAGCGTTGCCCTAGCGGGACGCACAGATACGCAGTATTTT. Its translation is CSVALAGRTDTQYF.

The DNA of the CDR3 is TGCGCCAGCAGTCAATCTGTGAGTAGCGGAAAGCAAGAGACCCAGTACTTC. Residues: CASSQSVSSGKQETQYF. The chain carries TRBV23-1 and TRBJ2-5; weak D call: TRBD2 (6 bases). TRBV23-1 is placed among ORFs of uncertain function. CDR3 length: 17 residues. V was cut by 0 bases and J by 2 bases, with 16 bases left in between.

V gene TRBV15 combines with J gene TRBJ1-5, with 11 positions matching TRBD1. The CDR3 has 16 amino acids. Germline values: CDR1 LNHNV, CDR2 YYDKDF (reference sequence). V lost 0 bases to trimming and J lost 6 bases; unmatched junction nucleotides: 4. The CDR3 DNA reads as TGTGCCACCAGCAGAGATCGCGGGACAGGGGGTCAGCCCCAGCATTTT. This translates into CATSRDRGTGGQPQHF.

The chain employs TRBV18 and TRBJ2-5, with TRBD2 identical over 12 bases. From germline, CDR1 is KGHSH and CDR2 LQKENI. J lost 0 bases, V lost 3 bases, and 11 bases had no gene match. The CDR3 contains 19 residues. In nucleotides, the CDR3 is TGTGCCAGCTCACCGACGACTAGCGGGGGAGTGCTAAACCAAGAGACCCAGTACTTC. This sequence encodes CASSPTTSGGVLNQETQYF. Together with reference TRBV18 and TRBJ2-5, the CDR3 gives the full variable domain: NAGVMQNPRHLVRRRGQEARLRCSPMKGHSHVYWYRQLPEEGLKFMVYLQKENIIDESGMPKERFSAEFPKEGPSILRIQQVVRGDSAAYFCASSPTTSGGVLNQETQYFGPGTRLLVL.

This chain connects TRBV10-1 to TRBJ2-1, with a weak D call TRBD2 (6 bases). Germline V gene sequence: CDR1 WNHNN, CDR2 SYGVQD (reference sequence). The V gene lost 8 bases and the J gene lost 6 bases, with 14 bases spanning the gap. The CDR3 totals 13 residues. The chain's CDR3 is CASGPRERNEQFF. CDR3 in DNA: TGCGCCAGCGGCCCCCGGGAGCGCAATGAGCAGTTCTTC.

The J gene is TRBJ2-2, the V gene TRBV7-2, with 9 bases lining up with TRBD1. The germline V gene has CDR1 SGHTA and CDR2 FQGNSA. The CDR3 has 15 residues. Losses at the gene ends were 5 bases for V and 6 bases for J; bases not matched to a gene: 7. The DNA for the CDR3 is TGTGCCAGCAGCCCGCCGGGACAGGGCTCCGGGGAGCTGTTTTTT. This sequence encodes CASSPPGQGSGELFF.

The DNA of the CDR3 is TGTGCCAGCAGTGTTGGGACAAGCAATCAGCCCCAGCATTTT. Its translation is CASSVGTSNQPQHF. The rearrangement links TRBV2 to TRBJ1-5; tentative D call: TRBD1 (6 bases). Trimming stripped 4 bases from V and 1 base from J, with 8 bases between. The CDR3 extends over 14 amino acids. Germline V gene lookup returns CDR1 SNHLY and CDR2 FYNNEI.

This clone appeared a few times. The V call is TRBV28, the J call TRBJ2-5, with D possibly matching TRBD2 (7 bases). The CDR3 spans 13 residues. CDR1 is MDHEN and CDR2 is SYDVKM in the germline V gene. With 6 bases removed from V and 5 bases from J, the gap between germline ends came to 13 bases. The CDR3 sequence: CASRTGGRETQYF. In nucleotides, the CDR3 is TGTGCCAGCAGGACCGGGGGGCGGGAGACCCAGTACTTC.

This clone was detected only a few times. A read error may account for a junction end that differs from germline. The chain has TRBV2 and TRBJ2-6; the match to TRBD1 covers 11 bases. CDR1 is SNHLY and CDR2 is FYNNEI in the germline V gene. This CDR3 is 17 amino acids long. The CDR3, as DNA: TGTGCCAGCAGCTCGGACAGGGGGCGCACTGGGGCCAACGTCCTGCCTTTC. It encodes CASSSDRGRTGANVLPF.

This clone came up a few times. The chain links TRBV7-9 to TRBJ2-7; 9 positions agree with TRBD1. The V gene end was trimmed by 7 bases and the J gene end by 0 bases; junction bases not matched to a gene: 7. CDR1 is SEHNR and CDR2 is FQNEAQ in the germline V gene (reference sequence). The CDR3 consists of 15 residues. CDR3 sequence: CASIAWDRVSYEQYF. The CDR3 region has the DNA TGTGCCAGCATTGCCTGGGACAGGGTCTCCTACGAGCAGTACTTC. Based on the CDR3 plus reference TRBV7-9 and TRBJ2-7, the full variable domain is DTGVSQNPRHKITKRGQNVTFRCDPISEHNRLYWYRQTLGQGPEFLTYFQNEAQLEKSRLLSDRFSAERPKGSFSTLEIQRTEQGDSAMYLCASIAWDRVSYEQYFGPGTRLTVT.

This clone showed up just a few times. The V and J genes are TRBV6-1 and TRBJ2-1, with 13 bases that match TRBD2. Trimming cost V 4 bases and J 8 bases; bases outside gene matches: 5. The germline CDR1 and CDR2 sequences are MNHNS and SASEGT. The length of the CDR3 is 15 residues. The chain's CDR3 is CASSATSGGAYEQFF. For the CDR3, the DNA is TGTGCCAGCAGTGCCACTAGCGGGGGGGCCTATGAGCAGTTCTTC.

This CDR3 is CARSSVAGGDFGTDTQYF. CDR3 nucleotide sequence: TGTGCCAGAAGCTCAGTAGCGGGGGGGGACTTTGGCACAGATACGCAGTATTTT. The chain couples TRBV7-5 to TRBJ2-3; the table assigns TRBD2, which was not confirmed against the DNA. TRBV7-5 is tagged as a pseudogene. This CDR3 is built from 18 residues.

Worth noting for this clone: Other DNA sequences from this sample encode an identical CDR3 as well. The chain has TRBV27 and TRBJ2-7; TRBD1 matches 7 bases. CDR3 length equals 13 residues. With V trimmed by 3 bases and J by 3 bases, 2 bases remained unmatched. Germline V gene data show CDR1 as MNHEY and CDR2 as SMNVEV (reference sequence). The CDR3 DNA reads TGTGCCAGCAGTTTGAACAGGGGCTACGAGCAGTACTTC. Encoded protein: CASSLNRGYEQYF.

This clone has only a few counts. As DNA, the CDR3 is TGTGCCTGCCTAACAGAGTATCCCCAAGAGACCCAGTACTTC. Protein sequence: CACLTEYPQETQYF. The rearrangement links TRBV30 to TRBJ2-5; D remains unclear. Germline CDR1 reads GTSNPN; CDR2 reads SVGIG (reference sequence). Trimming removed 6 bases at V and 1 base at J, with 15 bases between. The CDR3 runs to 14 residues.

The chain joins TRBV6-1 to TRBJ1-1; 9 bases are shared with TRBD1. CDR1 is MNHNS and CDR2 is SASEGT in the germline V gene. This CDR3 comprises 15 residues. After removal of 7 bases from V and 5 bases from J, the junction contained 11 bases not matched to a gene. CDR3 residues: CASTLQGARGTEAFF. The CDR3 DNA sequence: TGTGCCAGCACCCTACAGGGGGCGCGAGGAACTGAAGCTTTCTTT.

The chain carries TRBV7-2 and TRBJ2-2; 13 positions match TRBD2. Germline V CDR1 and CDR2: SGHTA, FQGNSA. The ends lost 2 bases at V and 8 bases at J; junction bases unmatched: 8. The CDR3 is 17 residues long. CDR3 sequence: CASSLHLGLAGSGELFF. Written as DNA, the CDR3 is TGTGCCAGCAGCTTACATCTGGGACTAGCGGGAAGTGGGGAGCTGTTTTTT.

The rearrangement uses TRBV29-1 and TRBJ1-1, with 9 positions matching TRBD1. CDR1 is SQVTM, CDR2 ANQGSEA, per germline. With 4 bases clipped from V and 5 bases from J, the junction kept 5 bases outside the gene matches. The CDR3 covers 13 residues. Here the CDR3 DNA reads TGCAGCGTTGTCCGACAGGGGGGGACTGAAGCTTTCTTT. Translated: CSVVRQGGTEAFF.

The sample holds a few counts of this clone. The CDR3 loop is CASSPNVGQMNTEAFF. For the CDR3, the DNA is TGTGCCAGCTCACCAAACGTGGGACAGATGAACACTGAAGCTTTCTTT. The chain is built from TRBV18 and TRBJ1-1, with 7 bases that match TRBD1. Germline CDR1 KGHSH, CDR2 LQKENI. V was pared by 2 bases and J by 0 bases, with 6 bases of the junction left unmatched. The CDR3 consists of 16 residues. The full variable domain, with the rest looked up from reference TRBV18 and TRBJ1-1, is NAGVMQNPRHLVRRRGQEARLRCSPMKGHSHVYWYRQLPEEGLKFMVYLQKENIIDESGMPKERFSAEFPKEGPSILRIQQVVRGDSAAYFCASSPNVGQMNTEAFFGQGTRLTVV.

There are a few counts of this clone. The CDR3 nucleotides are TGCGCCAGCAGCCAAGTCTGGTCAGGGCAAAGGAATACGCAGTATTTT. Protein sequence: CASSQVWSGQRNTQYF. The V call is TRBV4-1, the J call TRBJ2-3; D is possibly TRBD1 (5 bases). Trimming removed 1 base at V and 7 bases at J, with 18 bases between. The CDR3 sequence is 16 residues long. Germline V CDR1 and CDR2: MGHRA, YSYEKL.

The chain has TRBV6-5 and TRBJ2-7, with D tentatively TRBD1 or TRBD2 (5 bases each). CDR1 MNHEY and CDR2 SVGAGI come from the germline V gene. The CDR3 runs 15 residues. Trimming removed 6 bases at V and 2 bases at J, with 17 bases between. The CDR3 is CASRYRRQGTYEQYF. CDR3 nucleotide sequence: TGTGCCAGCAGGTACAGGAGGCAAGGTACCTACGAGCAGTACTTC.

This rearrangement joins TRBV6-5 to TRBJ2-1, with a possible D match to TRBD2 (5 bases). Trimming removed 6 bases from V and 8 bases from J, with 20 bases in between. Looked up from germline, CDR1 is MNHEY and CDR2 is SVGAGI. This CDR3 region has 15 residues. The CDR3 spells CASSVRLGRSDEQFF. The DNA for the CDR3 is TGTGCCAGCAGCGTTCGCCTAGGGAGAAGCGATGAGCAGTTCTTC.

This clone has a handful of counts. The gene calls are TRBV4-1 and TRBJ1-5, with 7 nucleotides matching TRBD1. V shed 0 bases and J 7 bases; nucleotides not matched to a gene: 6. The germline V gene encodes CDR1 MGHRA and CDR2 YSYEKL. This CDR3 contains 15 residues. The CDR3 region has the DNA TGCGCCAGCAGCCAAGACGCCAGGGGGAGGCAGCCCCAGCATTTT. Protein sequence: CASSQDARGRQPQHF.

The chain carries TRBV5-1 and TRBJ2-7; 9 bases fit TRBD1. CDR1 is SGHRS and CDR2 is YFSETQ in the germline V gene. V lost 4 bases, J lost 6 bases, and 11 bases stayed unmatched. The CDR3 runs to 15 residues. The CDR3 DNA reads TGCGCCAGCAGCACTCTACCCGGGACAGGGCTCGAGCAGTACTTC. Translated: CASSTLPGTGLEQYF.